This T cell receptor (beta chain) was obtained from a study of T cell repertoires in cytomegalovirus infection. Germline V gene lookup returns CDR1 MNHEY and CDR2 SVGAGI. Unmatched junction bases numbered 3, after V lost 2 bases and J lost 3 bases. There are 14 residues in the CDR3. One entry per CDR3 protein, called by TCRdb with MiXCR from the reads. The data hold about 130,000 distinct CDR3 sequences, with approximately 9.2% observed a single time. This clonotype was seen at least ten times. The clonotype was recovered from a human donor in good health (CMV status not recorded). Some clones in this sample may be carry-over from other donors' samples. The V gene is TRBV6-5, the J gene TRBJ2-7, with TRBD1 identical over 8 bases. Sequencing input: PBMCs. Written as DNA, the CDR3 is TGTGCCAGCAGTTACCGGGACAGGAACTACGAGCAGTACTTC. As protein: CASSYRDRNYEQYF.